This TCR beta chain stems from a study of shared clonotypes between healthy human individuals (dated by TCRdb to between 2020 and 2021). Notes on the research overall: The cohort comprised two women and a few men aged 18 to 49 years. To estimate repertoire size and how much clonotypes are shared between individuals, the study performed deep sequencing of blood TCR repertoires from a handful of healthy adults. To increase sequencing depth and limit assay-specific biases, different laboratories used diverse techniques to prepare libraries and sequence TCR repertoires. For each donor, three plates each were used for CD4 naive and CD4 memory, two plates were used for CD8 naive, and one plate was used for CD8 memory. Each donor's leukapheresis produced roughly between about 0.8 and 10 billion PBMCs. Here is what the overall study found, with its caveats: Rarefaction of sorted-subset datasets indicated incomplete sequencing despite the large sequencing depth. Estimated clonotype richness was generally larger for naive than for memory subsets. Sampling was restricted to blood, and TCR repertoires in tissue are likely to differ from TCR repertoires in blood. Because the study included a small number of donors, the genetic and exposure-history diversity represented was limited. Compared with non-shared clonotypes, clonotypes shared by all four sorted-subset donors had higher generation probabilities. About 5% of naive CD4, 3.5% of naive CD8, about 2.5% of memory CD4, and approximately 0.39% of memory CD8 clonotypes were shared across four donors. Pairwise subsampling indicated that sequencing depth was expected to affect the degree of clonotype sharing among donors.

The donors were healthy, HIV-negative adults who had no recently reported acute infections or vaccinations. All donors were Caucasian adults living in Nashville, Tennessee, USA. CD4+ T cells were enriched by magnetic negative selection, after which naive cells were positively selected on CD45RA and the negative fraction was taken as the memory subset. After blood collection by leukapheresis, PBMCs were isolated using Ficoll-Histopaque density gradient centrifugation and then cryopreserved in the vapor phase of liquid nitrogen. Purity and quantity of every magnetically sorted T cell population were checked by analytical flow cytometry. Each sorted fraction had its genomic DNA isolated and then quantified by UV absorbance on a Nanodrop 2000c. V is pared back by 1 base and J by 6 bases, with 16 bases lying between the germline termini. Its CDR3 holds 16 amino acids, cysteine through phenylalanine. CDR3 DNA is the only sequence kept; it has 48 bases, read in frame from the first base. Looking up the germline V gene yields CDR1 MGHRA and CDR2 YSYEKL.

Using the deep immunoSEQ assay, multiplex PCR amplified TCR CDR3 regions from genomic DNA. Genomic DNA extracted from each cell subset was distributed evenly over all wells of several immunoSEQ 96-well plates, and each plate served as one replicate. Each replicate PCR for sorted subsets received roughly 200 ng genomic DNA, equal to about 30,000 T cell genomes. Purified libraries were measured with a Qubit 3.0 fluorometer, size-checked on a Bioanalyzer 2100, and measured again with the KAPA Library Quantification kit. A separate single-read 150-cycle Illumina NextSeq 550 flow cell was used to sequence each immunoSEQ 96-well plate. The paper's processing steps were these. Because only junctional sequences without quality scores were contained in the immunoSEQ output, filtering matching that applied to full-length reads could not be performed. To assign V/J genes and CDR3, sequences were annotated using PyIR, a Python wrapper for IgBLAST v1.9, with IMGT germline references. Reads were filtered out if the reads had weak V/J assignments (E-value above 1e-6), no CDR3, stop codons, out-of-frame junctions, or ambiguous translated residues. V3J clonotypes were defined as sequences sharing an identical inferred V gene, J gene, and CDR3 amino acid sequence. Percentage overlap between repertoires was calculated by dividing the number of shared unique clonotypes by the size of the smaller repertoire. RTK rarefaction, the Chao1 estimator, and Recon v2.1 estimates of unobserved clonotypes were used to assess repertoire richness. For all TCRbeta clonotypes obtained by the gDNA method from several donors, generation probabilities were computed with OLGA. TCRdb mirrors the immuneACCESS table, restricted to in-frame sequences. Some clones are absent from its copies; in checked studies, under half trace to an unresolved V gene, and the reason for the others is unknown. The D gene and trimming were derived from the DNA, and the V and J assignments and clone size from that table. Present in this sample are roughly 2,300,000 clones, roughly 90% of which were seen just once. Jointly, the top ten make up more than 0.35% of the sample.

About this clone: The clone's antigen remains unknown. No much larger clone exists at a distance of one base, and base qualities are not known.

The sequence came from a man aged 18 to 30 in good health. Some clones in this sample may be carry-over from other donors' samples. Input material: naive CD4+ T cells from PBMCs. Explained via the paper, the cell subset or site label denotes: CD45RA+ positively selected. Recombination linked TRBV4-1 to TRBJ1-5; too little of a D gene remains to name it. The CDR3 protein is CASSQGLAGNSQPQHF. The nucleotides read TGCGCCAGCAGCCAAGGTCTTGCGGGGAACTCTCAGCCCCAGCATTTT.